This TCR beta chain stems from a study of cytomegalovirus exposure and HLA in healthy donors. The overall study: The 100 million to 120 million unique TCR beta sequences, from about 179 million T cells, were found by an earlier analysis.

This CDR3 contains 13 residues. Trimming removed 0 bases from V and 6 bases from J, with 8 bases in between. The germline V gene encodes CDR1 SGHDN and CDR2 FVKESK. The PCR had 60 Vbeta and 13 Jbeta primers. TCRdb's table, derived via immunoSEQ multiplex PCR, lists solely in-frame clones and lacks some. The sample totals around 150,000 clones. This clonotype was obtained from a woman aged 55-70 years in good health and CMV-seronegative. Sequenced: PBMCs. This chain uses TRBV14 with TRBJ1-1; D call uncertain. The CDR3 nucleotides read TGTGCCAGCAGCCAAGATTCTATTGCTGAAGCTTTCTTT. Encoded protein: CASSQDSIAEAFF.